This entry lists 22 T cell receptor beta chains sequenced from one sample in a study of blood T cell repertoires in COVID-19. The table came from immunoSEQ multiplex PCR; TCRdb's copy has only in-frame clones and leaves some out. The table records 350,000 to 400,000 clones, approximately 89% of them present only once. Sequenced: PBMCs or T cells enriched from blood (not recorded which). Receptor source: a woman aged 40-49 years who had been exposed to COVID-19.

The chain combines TRBV7-3 with TRBJ2-7; maybe TRBD2 (6 bases). Germline CDR1 reads SGHTA; CDR2 reads FQGTGA. The CDR3 sequence is 14 residues long. V was shortened by 1 base and J by 0 bases, with 7 bases between the two germline ends. The CDR3 protein is CASSLSGTSYEQYF. The CDR3 DNA reads as TGTGCCAGCAGCTTAAGCGGGACCTCCTACGAGCAGTACTTC.

The rearrangement uses TRBV5-8 and TRBJ1-6; possibly TRBD1 for D (6 bases). CDR1 and CDR2 from the germline V gene are SGHTS and YDEGEE. V was cut by 0 bases and J by 11 bases, with 12 bases left in between. This CDR3 region has 14 residues. The CDR3: CASSLDREFTPLHF. CDR3 DNA sequence: TGTGCCAGCAGCTTGGACAGGGAATTTACACCCCTCCACTTT.

The genes are TRBV5-4 and TRBJ2-1; no clear D gene. Germline V gene sequence: CDR1 SGHNT, CDR2 YYREEE (reference sequence). V lost 1 base and J 0 bases, leaving 5 bases between the germline ends. This CDR3 contains 14 residues. The CDR3 is CASSLQYSYNEQFF. CDR3 sequence (DNA): TGTGCCAGCAGCTTGCAGTACTCCTACAATGAGCAGTTCTTC.

This clone was recorded only once. The chain has TRBV3-1 (or the pseudogene TRBV3-2) and TRBJ1-2; perhaps TRBD1 as D (6 bases). CDR1 is LGHDT and CDR2 is YNNKEL in the germline V gene (reference sequence). The CDR3 covers 12 residues. V gave up 2 bases and J gave up 11 bases, with 12 bases separating them. CDR3: CASSQSGVEYTF. DNA of the CDR3: TGTGCCAGCAGCCAATCAGGGGTTGAATACACCTTC.

V gene TRBV18 combines with J gene TRBJ2-7, with D hard to call. Germline V gene lookup returns CDR1 KGHSH and CDR2 LQKENI. This CDR3 has 15 residues. V lost 3 bases and J lost 0, with 12 bases in between. DNA for the CDR3: TGTGCCAGCTCACCGGTGTCGAGGAGCTCCTACGAGCAGTACTTC. Protein product: CASSPVSRSSYEQYF.

The chain has TRBV5-8 and TRBJ1-6, with TRBD1 matching over 9 bases. V dropped 0 bases and J dropped 8; count of bases not matched to a gene: 9. Per the germline V gene, CDR1 is SGHTS and CDR2 is YDEGEE. This CDR3 contains 17 residues. For the CDR3, the DNA is TGTGCCAGCAGCTTGGGAGAGGGACAGGGTGTTGATTCACCCCTCCACTTT. Translated: CASSLGEGQGVDSPLHF.

The chain carries TRBV5-1 and TRBJ1-2; D is uncertain. CDR1 and CDR2 from the germline V gene are SGHRS and YFSETQ. CDR3 length: 17 residues. V dropped 0 bases and J dropped 4 bases, with 19 bases sitting between them. The CDR3 here is CASSLEGGGGSIYGYTF. The CDR3 DNA reads as TGCGCCAGCAGCTTGGAGGGCGGTGGAGGAAGCATCTATGGCTACACCTTC.

Notes on this clone: Sequence at one end of the junction differs from germline and may be a read error. V gene TRBV10-2 combines with J gene TRBJ2-3; the D gene is possibly TRBD1 (6 bases). The CDR3 covers 15 residues. Germline CDR1 WSHSY, CDR2 SAAADI. In nucleotides, the CDR3 is TGCGCCAGCAGTCAGTCAGGGACATACACAGATACGCAGTATTTT. As protein: CASSQSGTYTDTQYF.

The chain employs TRBV5-4 and TRBJ2-1; 8 positions agree with TRBD2. V lost 0 bases and J lost 5; bases outside the gene matches: 4. This CDR3 spans 15 amino acids. Germline V gene data show CDR1 as SGHNT and CDR2 as YYREEE (reference sequence). The CDR3: CASSLAGGPNNEQFF. In nucleotides, the CDR3 is TGTGCCAGCAGCTTGGCGGGGGGGCCGAACAATGAGCAGTTCTTC.

This clone was recorded only once. The chain links TRBV24-1 to TRBJ2-2, with D perhaps matching TRBD2 (6 bases). The CDR3 loop spans 15 amino acids. CDR1 and CDR2 from the germline V gene are KGHDR and SFDVKD. V was cut by 6 bases and J by 5 bases, with 15 bases left in between. The CDR3 reads CATSPRRGGTGELFF. The CDR3 DNA sequence: TGTGCCACCAGTCCTCGGAGGGGTGGAACCGGGGAGCTGTTTTTT.

This rearrangement joins TRBV5-8 to TRBJ2-1, with a weak D call TRBD2 (5 bases). The CDR3 contains 16 residues. The ends were cut back, 0 bases at V and 3 bases at J, with 13 bases in the middle. CDR1 SGHTS and CDR2 YDEGEE come from the germline V gene. CDR3 sequence reads: CASSLGRVRVYNEQFF. In nucleotides, the CDR3 is TGTGCCAGCAGCTTGGGTAGGGTGAGGGTCTACAATGAGCAGTTCTTC.

The chain uses TRBV6-1 and TRBJ1-2; tentatively, D is TRBD1 (5 bases). The CDR3 spans 15 residues. Trimming removed 3 bases at V and 7 bases at J, with 18 bases between. From germline, CDR1 is MNHNS and CDR2 SASEGT. In nucleotides, the CDR3 is TGTGCCAGCAGTGAGGTGGGGGGTAGGCCAGTTGGCTACACCTTC. Protein: CASSEVGGRPVGYTF.

The V and J genes are TRBV18 and TRBJ2-1; D gene unclear. The CDR3 sequence is 11 residues long. With 2 bases removed from V and 10 bases from J, the gap between germline ends came to 6 bases. The germline V gene encodes CDR1 KGHSH and CDR2 LQKENI. This CDR3 is CASSPTGEQFF. CDR3 nucleotide sequence: TGTGCCAGCTCACCAACCGGGGAGCAGTTCTTC. Filled out from reference TRBV18 and TRBJ2-1, the complete variable domain reads NAGVMQNPRHLVRRRGQEARLRCSPMKGHSHVYWYRQLPEEGLKFMVYLQKENIIDESGMPKERFSAEFPKEGPSILRIQQVVRGDSAAYFCASSPTGEQFFGPGTRLTVL.

J is TRBJ1-1 and V is TRBV7-2; D is perhaps TRBD1 (6 bases). Germline CDR1 SGHTA, CDR2 FQGNSA. The ends were cut back, 3 bases at V and 1 base at J, with 9 bases in the middle. This CDR3 comprises 14 residues. CDR3 nucleotides: TGTGCCAGCAGCTTCTTGACAGGGAACACTGAAGCTTTCTTT. It encodes CASSFLTGNTEAFF.

The V call is TRBV13, the J call TRBJ1-3; the match to TRBD1 covers 8 bases. The CDR3 has 14 residues. Germline CDR1 reads PRHDT; CDR2 reads FYEKMQ (reference sequence). Trimming took 2 bases from V and 4 from J; bases not matched to a gene: 1. CDR3 residues: CASSLQGAGNTIYF. The CDR3, as DNA: TGTGCCAGCAGCTTACAGGGGGCAGGAAACACCATATATTTT.

The chain recombines TRBV3-1 (or the pseudogene TRBV3-2) with TRBJ2-1, with unresolved D. The CDR3 spans 12 residues. The V end was cut by 1 base, the J end by 10 bases, with 8 bases between. Germline assignment: CDR1 LGHDT and CDR2 YNNKEL (reference sequence). The CDR3 nucleotides are TGTGCCAGCAGCCAAGCCCTAGGAGAGCAGTTCTTC. This encodes CASSQALGEQFF.

The V gene is TRBV7-9, the J gene TRBJ1-2; TRBD1 matches 7 bases. CDR3 length equals 16 residues. V gave up 4 bases and J gave up 3 bases; unmatched junction bases: 11. CDR1 SEHNR and CDR2 FQNEAQ come from the germline V gene (reference sequence). This CDR3 reads CASSSLTGEEYYGYTF. CDR3 in DNA: TGTGCCAGCAGCTCCCTAACAGGGGAAGAATACTATGGCTACACCTTC. Filled out from reference TRBV7-9 and TRBJ1-2, the complete variable domain reads DTGVSQNPRHKITKRGQNVTFRCDPISEHNRLYWYRQTLGQGPEFLTYFQNEAQLEKSRLLSDRFSAERPKGSFSTLEIQRTEQGDSAMYLCASSSLTGEEYYGYTFGSGTRLTVV.

This chain connects TRBV2 to TRBJ1-4; D is possibly TRBD1 (5 bases). Trimming removed 8 bases from V and 0 bases from J, with 7 bases in between. This CDR3 spans 13 amino acids. Per germline, CDR1 SNHLY and CDR2 FYNNEI. CDR3 sequence: CASRTSTNEKLFF. Written as DNA, the CDR3 is TGTGCCAGCCGGACATCAACTAATGAAAAACTGTTTTTT. Using reference TRBV2 and TRBJ1-4 for the parts outside the CDR3, the full variable domain is EPEVTQTPSHQVTQMGQEVILRCVPISNHLYFYWYRQILGQKVEFLVSFYNNEISEKSEIFDDQFSVERPDGSNFTLKIRSTKLEDSAMYFCASRTSTNEKLFFGSGTQLSVL.

The J gene is TRBJ2-3, the V gene TRBV7-2, with D tentatively TRBD2 (5 bases). Trimming pared 0 bases from V and 4 bases from J, leaving 8 bases between. Germline assignment: CDR1 SGHTA and CDR2 FQGNSA. The CDR3 length is 14 residues. The CDR3 nucleotides are TGTGCCAGCAGCTTAGCGAGTAGCGCAGATACGCAGTATTTT. Translated: CASSLASSADTQYF.

As regards this clone: One end of the junction varies from germline; a read error may be responsible. The rearrangement joins TRBV10-2 to TRBJ2-7; 10 bases line up with TRBD1. Germline V gene lookup returns CDR1 WSHSY and CDR2 SAAADI. The CDR3 totals 14 residues. The CDR3 spells CASSSLTGGVRQHF. CDR3 nucleotide sequence: TGCGCCAGCAGTAGCCTGACAGGGGGCGTCCGTCAGCACTTC.

The rearrangement joins TRBV3-1 (or the pseudogene TRBV3-2) to TRBJ1-2, with a tentative D call TRBD1 (5 bases). Per the germline V gene, CDR1 is LGHDT and CDR2 is YNNKEL (reference sequence). V was pared by 0 bases and J by 4 bases, with 12 bases between. This CDR3 is built from 15 residues. CDR3 amino acids: CASSQERQGIYGYTF. The CDR3 DNA is TGTGCCAGCAGCCAAGAGAGGCAGGGAATCTATGGCTACACCTTC.

This clone was counted a few times. This chain links TRBV6-5 with TRBJ2-7; 9 bases match TRBD1. CDR1 is MNHEY, CDR2 SVGAGI, per germline. This CDR3 has 15 residues. The J segment lost 4 bases and the V segment lost 5 bases, leaving 9 bases of the junction unmatched. CDR3 DNA: TGTGCCAGCAGTCCGGACAGGGGCGCAACTTACGAGCAGTACTTC. Translated, it gives CASSPDRGATYEQYF.